This T cell receptor beta chain originates from a study of cytomegalovirus exposure and HLA in healthy donors. J was trimmed by 5 bases and V by 5 bases; bases with no gene match: 3. The CDR3 loop spans 15 amino acids. Germline values: CDR1 PRHDT, CDR2 FYEKMQ (reference sequence). Findings of the study overall: Cytomegalovirus status was reportedly diagnosed by the classifier with high specificity and sensitivity.

Turning to this clone: Its antigen is unknown.

Amplification used 60 Vbeta primers and 13 Jbeta primers. Only in-frame clones appear in the TCRdb table, and some are missing; sequencing was by immunoSEQ multiplex PCR. The table lists roughly 110,000 clones, approximately 81% of them singletons. V gene TRBV13 combines with J gene TRBJ2-1; 13 bases fit TRBD2. This receptor was obtained from a man aged 30 to 39 in good health and CMV-seronegative. Source material: PBMCs. CDR3 in amino acids: CASSLGLAGDNEQFF. CDR3 DNA sequence: TGTGCCAGCAGCCTTGGACTAGCGGGAGACAATGAGCAGTTCTTC.